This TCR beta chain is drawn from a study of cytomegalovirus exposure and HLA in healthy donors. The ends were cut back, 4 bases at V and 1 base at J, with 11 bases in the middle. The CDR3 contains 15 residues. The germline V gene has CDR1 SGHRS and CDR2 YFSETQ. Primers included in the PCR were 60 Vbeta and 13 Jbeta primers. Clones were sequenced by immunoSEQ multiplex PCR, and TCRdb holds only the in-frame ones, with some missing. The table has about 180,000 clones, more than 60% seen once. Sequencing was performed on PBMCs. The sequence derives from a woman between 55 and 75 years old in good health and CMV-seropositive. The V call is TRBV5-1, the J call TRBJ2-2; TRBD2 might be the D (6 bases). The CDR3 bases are TGCGCCAGCAGCCCTGCGGGATGGAACACCGGGGAGCTGTTTTTT. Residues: CASSPAGWNTGELFF. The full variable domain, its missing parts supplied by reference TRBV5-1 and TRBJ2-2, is KAGVTQTPRYLIKTRGQQVTLSCSPISGHRSVSWYQQTPGQGLQFLFEYFSETQRNKGNFPGRFSGRQFSNSRSEMNVSTLELGDSALYLCASSPAGWNTGELFFGEGSRLTVL.